A selection of T cell receptor beta chains follows, all from one sample in a study of blood T cell repertoires in COVID-19. TCRdb keeps only in-frame clones here, not all; method: immunoSEQ multiplex PCR. Altogether approximately 22,000 clones are present, 91% being singletons, with the ten largest covering about 2.9%. Sample: peripheral blood. These TCRs come from a woman in her seventies with active COVID-19. Both conserved end residues are part of each CDR3. Each record gives: V gene, J gene, D gene, clone size, CDR3 protein, CDR3 DNA. A D gene is named only where the DNA matches it firmly. Some rows have no size entry. The others give once, few or many, or a class for an expanded clone.

V: TRBV6-5; J: TRBJ2-3; D: TRBD1; size: once; CDR3: CAIDRGLTDTQYF; DNA: TGTGCCATCGACAGGGGGCTCACAGATACGCAGTATTTT
V: TRBV27; J: TRBJ2-7; D: -; size: -; CDR3: CASRGGVSYEQYF; DNA: TGTGCCAGCAGAGGAGGGGTCTCCTACGAGCAGTACTTC
V: TRBV5-8; J: TRBJ1-1; D: TRBD1; size: once; CDR3: CASSLARDRGPNTEAFF; DNA: TGTGCCAGCAGCTTGGCGAGGGACAGGGGGCCAAACACTGAAGCTTTCTTT
V: TRBV11-2; J: TRBJ2-1; D: -; size: -; CDR3: CASSYTLGEVKFF; DNA: TGTGCCAGCAGCTACACTCTCGGGGAGGTAAAGTTCTTC
V: TRBV4-3; J: TRBJ1-2; D: TRBD1; size: -; CDR3: CASSHTGQGAGGYTF; DNA: TGCGCCAGCAGCCACACGGGACAGGGGGCCGGGGGCTACACCTTC
V: TRBV12-3/TRBV12-4; J: TRBJ1-5; D: -; size: -; CDR3: CASSLGQNQPQHF; DNA: TGTGCCAGCAGTTTAGGGCAAAATCAGCCCCAGCATTTT
V: TRBV6-2/TRBV6-3; J: TRBJ1-4; D: -; size: -; CDR3: CASSPGDSRSSEKLFF; DNA: TGTGCCAGCAGCCCTGGTGACTCCCGTTCTTCAGAAAAACTGTTTTTT
V: TRBV4-3; J: TRBJ1-4; D: TRBD1; size: -; CDR3: CASSQDHRDRGLLFF; DNA: TGCGCCAGCAGCCAAGATCACAGGGACAGGGGTTTACTGTTTTTT
V: TRBV5-8; J: TRBJ1-5; D: -; size: -; CDR3: CASSPGSRWQPQHF; DNA: TGTGCCAGCAGCCCAGGGTCCCGCTGGCAGCCCCAGCATTTT
V: TRBV5-1; J: TRBJ1-1; D: -; size: -; CDR3: CASSSSSDSEAFF; DNA: TGCGCCAGCAGCTCCTCGTCGGACAGTGAAGCTTTCTTT
V: TRBV28; J: TRBJ1-2; D: TRBD1; size: -; CDR3: CASTPGQRYYGYTF; DNA: TGTGCCAGCACCCCGGGACAGAGGTACTATGGCTACACCTTC
V: TRBV24-1; J: TRBJ1-5; D: -; size: few; CDR3: CATSAPGPQHF; DNA: TGTGCCACCAGTGCCCCCGGGCCCCAGCATTTT
V: TRBV3-1/TRBV3-2; J: TRBJ1-2; D: -; size: few; CDR3: CASSPSDRYGYTF; DNA: TGTGCCAGCAGCCCCTCGGACAGATATGGCTACACCTTC
V: TRBV4-1; J: TRBJ2-2; D: TRBD2; size: -; CDR3: CASSQGGLAGPGTGELFF; DNA: TGCGCCAGCAGCCAAGGCGGGCTAGCGGGCCCCGGAACCGGGGAGCTGTTTTTT
V: TRBV7-2; J: TRBJ2-2; D: -; size: -; CDR3: CASSLKALGTTNTGELFF; DNA: TGTGCCAGCAGCTTAAAAGCTCTGGGGACAACGAACACCGGGGAGCTGTTTTTT
V: TRBV3-1/TRBV3-2; J: TRBJ2-3; D: -; size: once; CDR3: CASRQEGGVSTDTQYF; DNA: TGTGCCAGCAGACAAGAGGGCGGGGTTAGCACAGATACGCAGTATTTT
V: TRBV11-2; J: TRBJ2-1; D: -; size: -; CDR3: CASSLLGSSYNEQFF; DNA: TGTGCCAGCAGCTTACTCGGTTCATCCTACAATGAGCAGTTCTTC
V: TRBV3-1/TRBV3-2; J: TRBJ1-2; D: -; size: -; CDR3: CASSREIYTF; DNA: TGTGCCAGCAGCCGCGAGATCTACACCTTC
V: TRBV21-1; J: TRBJ2-3; D: -; size: -; CDR3: CASRGGGINTDTQYF; DNA: TGTGCCAGCAGAGGCGGCGGGATAAACACAGATACGCAGTATTTT
V: TRBV19; J: TRBJ1-1; D: -; size: once; CDR3: CASISPGVMNTEAFF; DNA: TGTGCCAGCATCTCCCCAGGGGTTATGAACACTGAAGCTTTCTTT
V: TRBV6-1; J: TRBJ1-6; D: -; size: -; CDR3: CASREVQGHNSPLHF; DNA: TGTGCCAGCAGGGAAGTACAGGGACATAATTCACCCCTCCACTTT
V: TRBV4-1; J: TRBJ2-2; D: -; size: -; CDR3: CASSPGGRTGELFF; DNA: TGCGCCAGCAGCCCGGGGGGCCGGACCGGGGAGCTGTTTTTT
V: TRBV7-2; J: TRBJ2-5; D: TRBD1; size: -; CDR3: CASSSGTRGRIQETQYF; DNA: TGTGCCAGCAGCTCGGGAACCAGGGGGCGAATCCAAGAGACCCAGTACTTC
V: TRBV4-1; J: TRBJ2-7; D: -; size: -; CDR3: CASSQETVYEQYF; DNA: TGCGCCAGCAGCCAAGAGACTGTCTACGAGCAGTACTTC
V: TRBV5-6; J: TRBJ2-7; D: -; size: -; CDR3: CASTKLAAGSYEQYF; DNA: TGTGCCAGCACCAAGTTAGCGGCAGGCAGCTACGAGCAGTACTTC
V: TRBV28; J: TRBJ2-2; D: -; size: once; CDR3: CASEGRSTGELFF; DNA: TGTGCCAGTGAGGGCCGGAGTACCGGGGAGCTGTTTTTT
V: TRBV27; J: TRBJ2-7; D: -; size: -; CDR3: CASSLFGTGEQYF; DNA: TGTGCCAGCAGTTTGTTCGGAACAGGAGAGCAGTACTTC
V: TRBV28; J: TRBJ1-1; D: -; size: -; CDR3: CASSLVENTEAFF; DNA: TGTGCCAGCAGTTTAGTAGAAAACACTGAAGCTTTCTTT
V: TRBV6-5; J: TRBJ1-1; D: -; size: -; CDR3: CASTRGTEAFF; DNA: TGTGCCAGCACCCGGGGCACTGAAGCTTTCTTT
V: TRBV5-5; J: TRBJ1-1; D: -; size: -; CDR3: CASSLEGTRSEAFF; DNA: TGTGCCAGCAGCTTGGAGGGGACAAGGTCTGAAGCTTTCTTT
V: TRBV15; J: TRBJ2-7; D: -; size: -; CDR3: CATSKDSSYEQYF; DNA: TGTGCCACCAGCAAAGACAGTTCCTACGAGCAGTACTTC
V: TRBV5-5; J: TRBJ1-6; D: TRBD1; size: -; CDR3: CASSFLQGNNSPLHF; DNA: TGTGCCAGCAGCTTCCTACAGGGGAATAATTCACCCCTCCACTTT
V: TRBV18; J: TRBJ2-2; D: TRBD2; size: -; CDR3: CASSPPQERLAGGPGELFF; DNA: TGTGCCAGCTCACCACCGCAGGAGAGACTAGCGGGAGGGCCCGGGGAGCTGTTTTTT
V: TRBV3-1/TRBV3-2; J: TRBJ1-1; D: -; size: -; CDR3: CASSQEGQRDTEAFF; DNA: TGTGCCAGCAGCCAAGAAGGACAGCGAGACACTGAAGCTTTCTTT
V: TRBV28; J: TRBJ1-4; D: -; size: once; CDR3: CASSPDIQTNEKLFF; DNA: TGTGCCAGCAGTCCGGACATACAAACTAATGAAAAACTGTTTTTT
V: TRBV19; J: TRBJ2-7; D: TRBD1; size: -; CDR3: CASSVEDRGSEQYF; DNA: TGTGCCAGTAGCGTAGAAGACAGGGGAAGCGAGCAGTACTTC
V: TRBV5-8; J: TRBJ2-1; D: -; size: -; CDR3: CASSSDYQEAEQFF; DNA: TGTGCCAGCAGCTCGGACTACCAGGAGGCTGAGCAGTTCTTC
V: TRBV7-2; J: TRBJ2-7; D: -; size: -; CDR3: CASSLGGLEQYF; DNA: TGTGCCAGCAGCTTGGGGGGGCTCGAGCAGTACTTC
V: TRBV19; J: TRBJ2-7; D: TRBD1; size: -; CDR3: CASRAGGFHEQYF; DNA: TGTGCCAGTAGGGCAGGGGGCTTCCACGAGCAGTACTTC